The 10 T cell receptor beta chains below all came from one sample that was sequenced in a study of T cell changes during pregnancy in multiple sclerosis. Assay: immunoSEQ multiplex PCR; the TCRdb copy retains only in-frame clones and omits some. The data hold 50,000 or so clones, with about nine tenths observed a single time. Sequencing used CD4+ T cells from peripheral blood mononuclear cells, obtained in the second trimester of pregnancy. These receptors were obtained from a female donor with multiple sclerosis, enrolled in a pregnancy study.

V gene TRBV7-9 combines with J gene TRBJ2-7, with 11 bases aligning to TRBD2. Germline-derived CDR1 and CDR2 are SEHNR and FQNEAQ (reference sequence). The CDR3 extends over 16 amino acids. With V trimmed by 5 bases and J by 4 bases, 10 bases remained unmatched. Written as DNA, the CDR3 is TGTGCCAGCAGCCCCGCCGGGCTAGCGGGGGGTTACGAGCAGTACTTC. Translation: CASSPAGLAGGYEQYF.

The V and J genes are TRBV12-5 and TRBJ1-2; a weak D match, TRBD1 (6 bases). The V gene lost 2 bases and the J gene lost 0 bases, with 22 bases spanning the gap. The CDR3 spans 19 residues. Germline CDR1 LGHNT, CDR2 FRNRAP. CDR3 region: CASGLTGPNPHPTNYGYTF. In DNA form, the CDR3 reads TGTGCTAGTGGTTTGACAGGGCCCAACCCGCACCCTACTAACTATGGCTACACCTTC.

The chain couples TRBV6-1 to TRBJ1-5; D unresolved. From germline, CDR1 is MNHNS and CDR2 SASEGT. The V end lost 10 bases, the J end lost 2 bases, and 9 bases lay between the germline ends. The CDR3 is 12 residues long. The CDR3 loop is CATVTGNQPQHF. The CDR3 coding sequence is TGTGCCACCGTGACTGGCAATCAGCCCCAGCATTTT.

The chain recombines TRBV7-3 with TRBJ1-3, with 8 bases lining up with TRBD1. The CDR3 sequence is 18 residues long. V shed 5 bases, J shed 0 bases, and the junction held 12 bases outside the gene matches. Germline V lookup: CDR1 SGHTA, CDR2 FQGTGA. CDR3 residues: CASSATGSDRGSGNTIYF. DNA for the CDR3: TGTGCCAGCAGCGCGACGGGGTCCGACAGGGGCTCTGGAAACACCATATATTTT.

The genes are TRBV7-8 and TRBJ2-3; 9 bases match TRBD1. This CDR3 is 15 amino acids long. The V and J ends lost 1 base and 3 bases, in that order; junction bases with no gene match: 2. CDR1 is SGHVS and CDR2 is FQNEAQ in the germline V gene. The CDR3 region is CASSLGDRVTDTQYF. The CDR3 DNA is TGTGCCAGCAGCTTAGGGGACAGGGTAACAGATACGCAGTATTTT.

V gene TRBV18 combines with J gene TRBJ2-2, with a possible D match to TRBD1 (5 bases). CDR1 and CDR2 from the germline V gene are KGHSH and LQKENI. This CDR3 region has 14 residues. Trimming took off 3 bases at V and 6 bases at J, with 11 bases between the two ends. The CDR3 is CASSPVKGPGELFF. The CDR3 DNA reads as TGTGCCAGCTCACCGGTTAAGGGGCCCGGGGAGCTGTTTTTT. Variable domain in full (rest from reference TRBV18 and TRBJ2-2): NAGVMQNPRHLVRRRGQEARLRCSPMKGHSHVYWYRQLPEEGLKFMVYLQKENIIDESGMPKERFSAEFPKEGPSILRIQQVVRGDSAAYFCASSPVKGPGELFFGEGSRLTVL.

The chain links TRBV9 to TRBJ2-5; TRBD2 matches at 11 bases. Germline values: CDR1 SGDLS, CDR2 YYNGEE. The CDR3 loop spans 17 amino acids. The V and J ends lost 0 bases and 3 bases, in that order; junction bases with no gene match: 7. CDR3 sequence (DNA): TGTGCCAGCAGCGTAGATCCTAGCGGGGGGCCGAAAGAGACCCAGTACTTC. As protein: CASSVDPSGGPKETQYF.

This chain joins TRBV6-1 and TRBJ2-3; no reliable D call. With 0 bases removed from V and 5 bases from J, the gap between germline ends came to 15 bases. CDR1 and CDR2 from the germline V gene are MNHNS and SASEGT. The length of the CDR3 is 16 residues. CDR3 sequence: CASSEASARTGDTQYF. The CDR3 bases are TGTGCCAGCAGTGAAGCTTCGGCCCGAACGGGAGATACGCAGTATTTT.

As concerns this clone: Other DNA sequences in this sample translate to the same CDR3. The rearrangement links TRBV5-1 to TRBJ2-5; 9 nucleotides agree with TRBD2. The J segment lost 1 base and the V segment lost 5 bases, leaving 3 bases of the junction unmatched. Germline lookup yields CDR1 SGHRS and CDR2 YFSETQ. The CDR3 runs 14 residues. CDR3 nucleotides: TGCGCCAGCAGTCTAGCGGGGAGCCAAGAGACCCAGTACTTC. It yields the protein CASSLAGSQETQYF.

The genes are TRBV5-1 and TRBJ2-3, with 10 bases lining up with TRBD1. The CDR3 is 13 amino acids. V dropped 7 bases and J dropped 4; count of bases not matched to a gene: 3. Germline V gene lookup returns CDR1 SGHRS and CDR2 YFSETQ. This CDR3 is CASWTGGADTQYF. The CDR3 bases are TGCGCCAGCTGGACAGGGGGGGCAGATACGCAGTATTTT. Full variable domain (outside the CDR3, taken from reference TRBV5-1 and TRBJ2-3): KAGVTQTPRYLIKTRGQQVTLSCSPISGHRSVSWYQQTPGQGLQFLFEYFSETQRNKGNFPGRFSGRQFSNSRSEMNVSTLELGDSALYLCASWTGGADTQYFGPGTRLTVL.